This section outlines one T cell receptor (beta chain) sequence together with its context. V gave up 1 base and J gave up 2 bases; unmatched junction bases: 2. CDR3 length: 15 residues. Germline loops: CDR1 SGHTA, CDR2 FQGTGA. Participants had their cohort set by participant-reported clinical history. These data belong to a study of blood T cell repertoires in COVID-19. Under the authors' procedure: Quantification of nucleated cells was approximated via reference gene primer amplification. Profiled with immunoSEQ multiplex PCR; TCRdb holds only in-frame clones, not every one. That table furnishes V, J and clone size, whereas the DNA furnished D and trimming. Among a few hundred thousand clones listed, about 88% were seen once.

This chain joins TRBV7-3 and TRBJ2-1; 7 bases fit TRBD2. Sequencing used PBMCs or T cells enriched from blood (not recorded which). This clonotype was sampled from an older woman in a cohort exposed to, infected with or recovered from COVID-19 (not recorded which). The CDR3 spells CASSLISGPYNEQFF. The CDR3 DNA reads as TGTGCCAGCAGCTTAATTAGCGGGCCCTACAATGAGCAGTTCTTC.